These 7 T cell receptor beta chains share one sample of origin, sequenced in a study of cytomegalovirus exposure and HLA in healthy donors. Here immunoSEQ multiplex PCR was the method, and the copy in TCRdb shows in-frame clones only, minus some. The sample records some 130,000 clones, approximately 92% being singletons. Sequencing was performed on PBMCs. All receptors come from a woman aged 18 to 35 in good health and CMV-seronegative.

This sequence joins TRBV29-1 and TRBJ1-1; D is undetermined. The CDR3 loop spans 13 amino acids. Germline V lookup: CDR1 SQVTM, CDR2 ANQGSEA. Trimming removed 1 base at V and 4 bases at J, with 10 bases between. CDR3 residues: CSVEGGTSTEAFF. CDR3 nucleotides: TGCAGCGTTGAAGGCGGAACGTCCACTGAAGCTTTCTTT.

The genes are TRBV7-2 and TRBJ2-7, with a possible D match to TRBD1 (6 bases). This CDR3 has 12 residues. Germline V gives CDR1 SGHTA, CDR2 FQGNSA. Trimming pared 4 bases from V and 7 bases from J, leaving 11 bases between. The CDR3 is CASSYRAREQYF. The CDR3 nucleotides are TGTGCCAGCAGCTACAGGGCGCGAGAGCAGTACTTC.

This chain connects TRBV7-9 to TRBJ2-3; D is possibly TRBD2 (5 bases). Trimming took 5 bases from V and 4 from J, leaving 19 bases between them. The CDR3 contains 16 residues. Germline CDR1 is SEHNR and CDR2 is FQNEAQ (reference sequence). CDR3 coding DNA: TGTGCCAGCAGCGCTCTTGTCGTGGGGAGTGCAGATACGCAGTATTTT. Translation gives CASSALVVGSADTQYF.

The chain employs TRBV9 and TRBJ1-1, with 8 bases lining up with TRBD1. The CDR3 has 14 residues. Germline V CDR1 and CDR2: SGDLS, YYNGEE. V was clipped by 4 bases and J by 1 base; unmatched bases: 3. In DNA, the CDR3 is TGTGCCAGCAGCCCCGGACAGGGGAACACTGAAGCTTTCTTT. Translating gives CASSPGQGNTEAFF.

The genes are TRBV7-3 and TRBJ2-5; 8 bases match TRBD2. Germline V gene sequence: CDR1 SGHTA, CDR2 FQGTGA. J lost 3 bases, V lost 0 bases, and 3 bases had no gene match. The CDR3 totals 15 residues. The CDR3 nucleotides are TGTGCCAGCAGCTTAACGGGACTAGGGGAAGAGACCCAGTACTTC. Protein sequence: CASSLTGLGEETQYF. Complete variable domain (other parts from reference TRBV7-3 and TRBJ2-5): GAGVSQTPSNKVTEKGKYVELRCDPISGHTALYWYRQSLGQGPEFLIYFQGTGAADDSGLPNDRFFAVRPEGSVSTLKIQRTERGDSAVYLCASSLTGLGEETQYFGPGTRLLVL.

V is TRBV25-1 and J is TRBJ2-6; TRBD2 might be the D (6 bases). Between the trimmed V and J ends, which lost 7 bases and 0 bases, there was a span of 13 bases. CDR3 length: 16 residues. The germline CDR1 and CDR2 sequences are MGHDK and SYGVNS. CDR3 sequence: CASMAEGSSGANVLTF. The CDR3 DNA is TGTGCCAGCATGGCGGAGGGAAGCTCTGGGGCCAACGTCCTGACTTTC.

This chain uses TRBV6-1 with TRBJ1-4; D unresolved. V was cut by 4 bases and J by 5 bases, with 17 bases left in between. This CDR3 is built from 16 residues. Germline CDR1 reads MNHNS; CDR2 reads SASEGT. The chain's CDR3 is CASSVYAGRVNEKLFF. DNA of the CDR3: TGTGCCAGCAGTGTATACGCGGGGAGGGTGAATGAAAAACTGTTTTTT.